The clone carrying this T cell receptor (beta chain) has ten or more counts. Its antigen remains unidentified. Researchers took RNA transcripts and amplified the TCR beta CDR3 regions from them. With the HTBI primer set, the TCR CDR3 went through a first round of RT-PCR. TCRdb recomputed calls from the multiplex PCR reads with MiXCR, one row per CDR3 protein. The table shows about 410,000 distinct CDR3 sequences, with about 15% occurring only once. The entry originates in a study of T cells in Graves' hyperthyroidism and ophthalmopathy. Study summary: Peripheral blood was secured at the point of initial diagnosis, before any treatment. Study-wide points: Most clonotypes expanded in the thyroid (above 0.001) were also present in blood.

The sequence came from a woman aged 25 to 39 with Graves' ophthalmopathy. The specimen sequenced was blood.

The CDR3 sequence is CASSLLGVMNTEAFF. The CDR3 DNA sequence: TGTGCCAGCAGCTTACTCGGGGTCATGAACACTGAAGCTTTCTTT. This rearrangement joins TRBV7-9 to TRBJ1-1; no firm D call. V was shortened by 2 bases and J by 0 bases, with 10 bases between the two germline ends. CDR1 and CDR2 (germline): SEHNR, FQNEAQ (reference sequence). The length of the CDR3 is 15 residues.